This entry concerns a single T cell receptor beta chain. The antigen is unknown. This sample is drawn from a study of T cells after yellow fever vaccination. The study, taken as a whole, reports: The secondary response showed a weaker magnitude and a faster peak, day 5 versus 15.

Synthesis of TCR cDNA relied on 5'RACE template switching, which attached a universal primer site and UMIs. TCRdb reprocessed the 5' RACE reads via MiXCR and lists one record per CDR3 protein. The sample yields about 320,000 distinct CDR3 sequences, about 10% seen once. V dropped 3 bases and J dropped 0 bases, with 8 bases sitting between them. Germline V lookup: CDR1 MNHEY, CDR2 SVGEGT. This CDR3 comprises 14 residues. Sequences were derived from CD4+ T cells sorted from PBMCs, sampled 45 days after the yellow fever booster vaccination. This sequence joins TRBV6-2 or TRBV6-3 and TRBJ1-1, with D uncertain. The receptor comes from a man aged 18 to 35 who received the YFV17D yellow fever vaccine. The DNA for the CDR3 is TGTGCCAGCAGTTATCTTAGGATGAACACTGAAGCTTTCTTT. Its protein product is CASSYLRMNTEAFF.